This entry lists 32 T cell receptor beta chains sequenced from one sample in a study of CD8+ T cells in alopecia areata. TCR sequencing used cDNA made by reverse transcription of extracted RNA. Profiling relied on immunoSEQ multiplex PCR, and the TCRdb table lists in-frame clones only, not all of them. This table holds roughly 150,000 clones, roughly three fifths found once. The sample consisted of CD4+ T cells sorted from blood, taken at week 0. Receptors originate from a human donor with alopecia areata.

Only one count was recorded for this clone. The chain is built from TRBV5-1 and TRBJ2-7, with 9 bases that match TRBD2. In germline, CDR1 is SGHRS, CDR2 YFSETQ. The ends lost 4 bases at V and 6 bases at J; junction bases unmatched: 11. The CDR3 contains 15 residues. The CDR3 sequence is CASSPGGTSPAEQYF. DNA of the CDR3: TGCGCCAGCAGCCCCGGGGGGACTAGCCCCGCCGAGCAGTACTTC.

This chain joins TRBV10-3 and TRBJ2-5; 7 nucleotides line up with TRBD1. Per the germline V gene, CDR1 is ENHRY and CDR2 is SYGVKD. The length of the CDR3 is 12 residues. V was pared by 8 bases and J by 2 bases, with 2 bases of the junction left unmatched. DNA for the CDR3: TGTGCCATCGGACAGGAGCAAGAGACCCAGTACTTC. Protein product: CAIGQEQETQYF.

This clone was found a few times. The chain uses TRBV10-3 and TRBJ1-2; 7 bases agree with TRBD1. CDR1 and CDR2 from the germline V gene are ENHRY and SYGVKD. The length of the CDR3 is 13 residues. V trimming: 3 bases; J trimming: 8 bases; junction bases outside the gene matches: 6. This chain's CDR3 is CAISEDRVRGYTF. CDR3 DNA sequence: TGTGCCATCAGTGAAGACAGGGTGCGAGGCTACACCTTC.

This sequence joins TRBV5-1 and TRBJ1-2; D not resolved. V lost 0 bases and J 2 bases, leaving 5 bases between the germline ends. Germline assignment: CDR1 SGHRS and CDR2 YFSETQ. The CDR3 is 13 amino acids. CDR3 sequence (DNA): TGCGCCAGCAGCTTGGACAGCAACTATGGCTACACCTTC. Protein product: CASSLDSNYGYTF.

The gene calls are TRBV7-2 and TRBJ2-7, with TRBD2 matching 8 bases. Germline values: CDR1 SGHTA, CDR2 FQGNSA. The CDR3 contains 15 residues. J lost 2 bases, V lost 5 bases, and 8 bases had no gene match. The CDR3 DNA follows: TGTGCCAGCAGCCGGACGGGTAGCGGGACCTACGAGCAGTACTTC. This encodes CASSRTGSGTYEQYF.

This chain connects TRBV7-3 to TRBJ2-3; TRBD2 agrees at 10 bases. Germline lookup yields CDR1 SGHTA and CDR2 FQGTGA. This CDR3 spans 16 amino acids. Germline trimming cut 4 bases from V and 4 bases from J; bases unmatched to any gene: 8. CDR3 sequence (DNA): TGTGCCAGCAGCTCTAGCGGGGGCCCCGAAGCAGATACGCAGTATTTT. Protein product: CASSSSGGPEADTQYF.

This clone was seen a handful of times. V usage is TRBV7-2 and J usage is TRBJ2-1; 10 nucleotides match TRBD2. The CDR3 covers 16 residues. The trim removed 1 base at V and 6 bases at J, leaving 6 bases unmatched. Germline CDR1 is SGHTA and CDR2 is FQGNSA. The CDR3 protein is CASSLVSGGRINEQFF. The CDR3, as DNA: TGTGCCAGCAGCTTAGTTAGCGGGGGGAGAATCAATGAGCAGTTCTTC. Variable domain in full (rest from reference TRBV7-2 and TRBJ2-1): GAGVSQSPSNKVTEKGKDVELRCDPISGHTALYWYRQSLGQGLEFLIYFQGNSAPDKSGLPSDRFSAERTGGSVSTLTIQRTQQEDSAVYLCASSLVSGGRINEQFFGPGTRLTVL.

On this clone: This clone may be a read error of a much larger clone one base away. The chain combines TRBV5-1 with TRBJ2-5; TRBD1 is a possible D gene (6 bases). This CDR3 is built from 12 residues. V was trimmed by 3 bases and J by 3 bases, leaving 6 bases between them. The V gene's germline CDR1 is SGHRS and CDR2 YFSETQ. The CDR3 region has the DNA TGCGCCAGCAGCTGGACAGAAGAGACCCAGTACTTC. Encoded protein: CASSWTEETQYF.

The CDR3 loop reads CASSLLRGGGPTDTQYF. The CDR3 bases are TGTGCCAGCAGCCTCCTCCGGGGCGGGGGGCCCACAGATACGCAGTATTTT. This chain links TRBV4-2 with TRBJ2-3, with 8 positions matching TRBD2. The CDR3 covers 17 residues. The junction had 11 bases not matched to a gene; V was cut back by 4 bases and J by 2 bases. CDR1 and CDR2 (germline): LGHNA, YNFKEQ.

The J gene is TRBJ2-5, the V gene TRBV30; D perhaps matches TRBD1 (7 bases). Germline V gives CDR1 GTSNPN, CDR2 SVGIG (reference sequence). This CDR3 spans 12 amino acids. The V end was cut by 8 bases, the J end by 4 bases, with 14 bases between. The CDR3 region is CAGGAGGETQYF. As DNA, the CDR3 is TGTGCCGGAGGGGCAGGGGGAGAGACCCAGTACTTC.

This clone was counted only a few times. This sequence joins TRBV6-5 and TRBJ1-1, with TRBD1 matching 7 bases. The CDR3 consists of 14 residues. Losses at the gene ends were 5 bases for V and 1 base for J; bases not matched to a gene: 4. Per the germline V gene, CDR1 is MNHEY and CDR2 is SVGAGI. In DNA form, the CDR3 reads TGTGCCAGCAGTCAGTGGACAGGGAACACTGAAGCTTTCTTT. It specifies CASSQWTGNTEAFF.

This chain uses TRBV29-1 with TRBJ1-4; no firm D call. Germline-derived CDR1 and CDR2 are SQVTM and ANQGSEA. CDR3 length equals 12 residues. V gave up 4 bases and J gave up 1 base, with 4 bases separating them. The CDR3 DNA reads as TGCAGCGTTGGAGGAACTAATGAAAAACTGTTTTTT. Translated, it gives CSVGGTNEKLFF.

This clone was counted a few times. The gene calls are TRBV5-1 and TRBJ2-6; no definite D call. CDR3 length: 12 residues. The V end lost 7 bases, the J end lost 4 bases, and 6 bases lay between the germline ends. Germline V gene data show CDR1 as SGHRS and CDR2 as YFSETQ. CDR3 bases: TGCGCCAGCGGAGAAGGGGCCAACGTCCTGACTTTC. Residues: CASGEGANVLTF.

The rearrangement uses TRBV2 and TRBJ2-7; 8 bases match TRBD1. CDR1 and CDR2 from the germline V gene are SNHLY and FYNNEI. The CDR3 covers 14 residues. V lost 5 bases, J lost 3 bases, and 6 bases stayed unmatched. The CDR3 coding sequence is TGTGCCAGCAGTCGAGCCGGACAGGGCTACGAGCAGTACTTC. Its translation is CASSRAGQGYEQYF.

The chain has TRBV29-1 and TRBJ2-3, with a weak D call TRBD2 (6 bases). Germline-derived CDR1 and CDR2 are SQVTM and ANQGSEA. Trimming stripped 6 bases from V and 0 bases from J, with 13 bases between. The CDR3 has 14 residues. The CDR3 sequence is CSVEGPRSTDTQYF. CDR3 in DNA: TGCAGCGTGGAGGGACCGAGAAGCACAGATACGCAGTATTTT.

The rearrangement links TRBV27 to TRBJ1-1, with TRBD1 as a possible D gene (5 bases). The CDR3 length is 13 residues. Germline-derived CDR1 and CDR2 are MNHEY and SMNVEV (reference sequence). V was cut by 8 bases and J by 5 bases, with 15 bases left in between. The CDR3 loop is CASRRGGGTEAFF. The CDR3 nucleotides read TGTGCCAGCCGTCGGGGGGGTGGGACTGAAGCTTTCTTT.

The chain couples TRBV10-3 to TRBJ2-3; D gene ambiguous. The CDR3 runs 15 residues. Germline assignment: CDR1 ENHRY and CDR2 SYGVKD. Between the trimmed V and J ends, which lost 2 bases and 6 bases, there was a span of 15 bases. DNA of the CDR3: TGTGCCATCAGTGAGCCCTCGGTGGCCCCCGATACGCAGTATTTT. Translation gives CAISEPSVAPDTQYF.

CDR3 nucleotides: TGCGCCAGCAGTCTCTCCCCCGGGGAGACCCAGTACTTC. Protein: CASSLSPGETQYF. This chain joins TRBV4-1 and TRBJ2-5; D gene uncertain. The CDR3 has 13 residues. CDR1 and CDR2 from the germline V gene are MGHRA and YSYEKL. Trimming stripped 6 bases from V and 5 bases from J, with 13 bases between.

The chain carries TRBV4-1 and TRBJ2-3; TRBD2 agrees at 9 bases. The CDR3 has 17 amino acids. The V segment lost 3 bases and the J segment 4 bases; nucleotides outside the gene matches: 11. Germline values: CDR1 MGHRA, CDR2 YSYEKL. As DNA, the CDR3 is TGCGCCAGCAGCCAGGCCGCGGGGGGGCCTATCGCAGATACGCAGTATTTT. This codes for CASSQAAGGPIADTQYF.

The rearrangement joins TRBV6-6 to TRBJ1-2; no reliable D call. The CDR3 is 14 amino acids. Between the trimmed V and J ends, which lost 0 bases and 3 bases, there was a span of 8 bases. Per the germline V gene, CDR1 is MNHNY and CDR2 is SVGAGI (reference sequence). CDR3 sequence reads: CASSYSARDYGYTF. For the CDR3, the DNA is TGTGCCAGCAGTTACTCGGCGAGGGACTATGGCTACACCTTC.

This clone has more than one count but fewer than ten. The chain recombines TRBV29-1 with TRBJ1-1; possible D gene TRBD1, 5 bases. The CDR3 covers 11 residues. Germline lookup yields CDR1 SQVTM and CDR2 ANQGSEA. The CDR3 loop is CRAEGDTEAFF. DNA for the CDR3: TGCAGAGCCGAAGGGGATACTGAAGCTTTCTTT.

The chain couples TRBV7-2 to TRBJ2-5, with 9 bases matching TRBD1. This CDR3 comprises 14 residues. V shed 6 bases and J 5 bases; nucleotides not matched to a gene: 7. Germline CDR1 is SGHTA and CDR2 is FQGNSA. The CDR3 sequence: CASSSGTGTETQYF. The CDR3 DNA reads as TGTGCCAGCAGTTCCGGGACAGGGACGGAGACCCAGTACTTC.

The gene calls are TRBV5-4 and TRBJ1-4; 7 bases match TRBD1. V shed 4 bases, J shed 3 bases, and the junction held 3 bases outside the gene matches. CDR3 length equals 14 residues. Germline V gives CDR1 SGHNT, CDR2 YYREEE (reference sequence). In DNA, the CDR3 is TGTGCCAGCAGCCTGGACAGGTCTAATGAAAAACTGTTTTTT. It is translated as CASSLDRSNEKLFF.

This clone was observed a few times. The chain couples TRBV10-3 to TRBJ2-2; possible D gene TRBD1, 5 bases. This CDR3 spans 15 amino acids. V lost 2 bases, J lost 4 bases, and 11 bases lay in between. Germline lookup yields CDR1 ENHRY and CDR2 SYGVKD. Here the CDR3 DNA reads TGTGCCATCAGTGAGCGGCAGGGATCCACCGGGGAGCTGTTTTTT. Translating it yields CAISERQGSTGELFF.

V usage is TRBV7-2 and J usage is TRBJ1-5, with 10 nucleotides matching TRBD1. Germline CDR1 is SGHTA and CDR2 is FQGNSA. The J segment lost 5 bases and the V segment lost 2 bases, leaving 3 bases of the junction unmatched. This CDR3 spans 15 amino acids. This CDR3 reads CASSLPGQGYQPQHF. The CDR3 DNA is TGTGCCAGCAGCTTACCGGGACAGGGGTATCAGCCCCAGCATTTT.

The rearrangement joins TRBV29-1 to TRBJ1-1, with D possibly being TRBD1 (6 bases). Germline CDR1 SQVTM, CDR2 ANQGSEA. There are 13 residues in the CDR3. Trimming pared 5 bases from V and 1 base from J, leaving 11 bases between. CDR3 in DNA: TGCAGCGTTATGGGACATCAGAACACTGAAGCTTTCTTT. Its protein is CSVMGHQNTEAFF.

CDR3 region: CASSLYGHEQYF. DNA for the CDR3: TGTGCCAGCAGCTTGTATGGCCACGAGCAGTACTTC. The chain couples TRBV5-6 to TRBJ2-7; D ambiguous. Germline V CDR1 and CDR2: SGHDT, YYEEEE. The CDR3 length is 12 residues. V was trimmed by 1 base and J by 5 bases, leaving 7 bases between them.

This chain links TRBV18 with TRBJ2-1, with 7 bases identical to TRBD1. This CDR3 is built from 14 residues. V shed 0 bases, J shed 7 bases, and the junction held 3 bases outside the gene matches. Per germline, CDR1 KGHSH and CDR2 LQKENI. The CDR3 DNA reads TGTGCCAGCTCACCACCGCAGGGGGTAAATGAGCAGTTCTTC. Its protein is CASSPPQGVNEQFF.

The chain has TRBV5-6 and TRBJ2-5; D is ambiguous. The assigned J gene may be wrong: the sequence end matches TRBJ2-7 better. Germline loops: CDR1 SGHDT, CDR2 YYEEEE. The CDR3 runs 15 residues. The CDR3 nucleotides are TGTGCCAGCAGCTCGGTTGGGCGGCGAACCTACGAGCAGTACTTC. This translates into CASSSVGRRTYEQYF.

Only a few counts were recorded for this clone. This rearrangement joins TRBV29-1 to TRBJ2-5; 7 positions agree with TRBD2. The CDR3 covers 12 residues. Germline CDR1 reads SQVTM; CDR2 reads ANQGSEA. V dropped 6 bases and J dropped 6; count of bases not matched to a gene: 7. Written as DNA, the CDR3 is TGCAGCGTGCTGGGGACTACCCAGACCCAGTACTTC. It translates to CSVLGTTQTQYF.

This clone has a handful of counts. The sample has other DNA sequences that encode this CDR3 too. The J gene is TRBJ2-5, the V gene TRBV2; D remains unclear. V was shortened by 4 bases and J by 1 base, with 4 bases between the two germline ends. The CDR3 covers 12 residues. From germline, CDR1 is SNHLY and CDR2 FYNNEI. The CDR3 coding sequence is TGTGCCAGCAGTGTACGCCAAGAGACCCAGTACTTC. Its protein product is CASSVRQETQYF.

The genes are TRBV5-1 and TRBJ1-5; D unresolved. Germline V gene data show CDR1 as SGHRS and CDR2 as YFSETQ. The germline V and J ends were trimmed by 4 bases and 5 bases, with 16 bases remaining between them. The CDR3 consists of 15 residues. The CDR3 loop is CASSPEGSPDQPQHF. CDR3 nucleotide sequence: TGCGCCAGCAGCCCGGAGGGCAGTCCGGATCAGCCCCAGCATTTT.